This T cell receptor beta chain was observed in a study of blood T cell repertoires in COVID-19. About the study: There were acute and convalescent COVID-19 samples, and they came from the United States, Italy and Spain.

The CDR3 runs to 14 residues. Germline loops: CDR1 LNHDA, CDR2 SQIVND (reference sequence). The V and J ends lost 5 bases and 4 bases respectively, with 14 bases between them. Residents of 24 US areas, aged about 18 to 95 years, made up the participants. The study assigned cohorts using participant-reported clinical history. In the source study's methods: Researchers report that nucleated cell counts were estimated from reference gene primer amplification. Clones were sequenced by immunoSEQ multiplex PCR, and TCRdb holds only the in-frame ones, with some missing. The D gene and trimming were derived from the DNA, and the V and J assignments and clone size from that table. The sample consists of roughly 250,000 clones, approximately 86% of them appearing once.

The sequenced sample consisted of PBMCs or T cells enriched from blood (not recorded which). The receptor comes from a woman between 45 and 65 years old who had recovered from COVID-19. The chain is built from TRBV19 and TRBJ1-1; TRBD1 is a possible D gene (6 bases). The CDR3 region is CASSLQGFRTEAFF. As DNA, the CDR3 is TGTGCCAGTAGTTTGCAGGGGTTTCGCACTGAAGCTTTCTTT.